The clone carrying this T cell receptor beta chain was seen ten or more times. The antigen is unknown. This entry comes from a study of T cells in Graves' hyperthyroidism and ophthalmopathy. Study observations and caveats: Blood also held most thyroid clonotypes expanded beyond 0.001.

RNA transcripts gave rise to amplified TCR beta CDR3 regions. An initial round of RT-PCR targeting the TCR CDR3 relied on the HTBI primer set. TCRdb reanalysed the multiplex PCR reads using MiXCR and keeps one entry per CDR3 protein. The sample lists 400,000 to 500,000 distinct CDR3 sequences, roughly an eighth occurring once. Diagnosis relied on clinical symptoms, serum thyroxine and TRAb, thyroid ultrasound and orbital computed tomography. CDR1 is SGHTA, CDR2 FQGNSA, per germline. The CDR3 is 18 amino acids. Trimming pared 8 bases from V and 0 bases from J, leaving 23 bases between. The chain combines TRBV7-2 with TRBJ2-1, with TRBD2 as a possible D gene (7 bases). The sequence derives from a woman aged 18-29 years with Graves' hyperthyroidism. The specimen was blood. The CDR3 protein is CASQPQGFRGASYNEQFF. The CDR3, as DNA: TGTGCCAGCCAGCCCCAAGGCTTCCGGGGGGCCTCCTACAATGAGCAGTTCTTC. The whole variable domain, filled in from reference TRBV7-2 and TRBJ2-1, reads GAGVSQSPSNKVTEKGKDVELRCDPISGHTALYWYRQSLGQGLEFLIYFQGNSAPDKSGLPSDRFSAERTGGSVSTLTIQRTQQEDSAVYLCASQPQGFRGASYNEQFFGPGTRLTVL.